The rows below give T cell receptor beta chains drawn from one sample of a study of neoadjuvant anti-PD-1 for oral cavity cancer. The protocol was immunoSEQ multiplex PCR, while the TCRdb copy is restricted to in-frame clones and leaves out a portion. Among some 66,000 clones listed, about four fifths were seen once. Sequences were derived from PBMCs, sampled before nivolumab (anti-PD-1) treatment. These receptors came from a person between 40 and 79 years old with oral cavity squamous cell carcinoma. CDR3s include the opening cysteine and the closing phenylalanine or tryptophan. A D gene is named only where the DNA matches it firmly. Only some rows state a clone size, as once, few, many or a class for expanded clones.

d_gene,len,j_gene,v_gene,abundance,CDR3nt,CDR3aa
TRBD1,16,TRBJ2-2,TRBV5-1,-,TGCGCCAGCAGCTTGGGGGGACAGGCGGTCGCCGGGGAGCTGTTTTTT,CASSLGGQAVAGELFF
-,14,TRBJ1-2,TRBV25-1,once,TGTGCCAGCAGTGATATAGGGTCGGGCTATGGCTACACCTTC,CASSDIGSGYGYTF
-,13,TRBJ1-3,TRBV2,-,TGTGCCAGCAGTGAGCTGCCGGGAAACACCATATATTTT,CASSELPGNTIYF
-,16,TRBJ1-1,TRBV6-5,-,TGTGCCAGCAGTTACACAGACAGCCAGCGGAACACTGAAGCTTTCTTT,CASSYTDSQRNTEAFF
-,14,TRBJ2-1,TRBV6-5,-,TGTGCCAGCCGTCAAGTTGTCAATTACAATGAGCAGTTCTTC,CASRQVVNYNEQFF
-,16,TRBJ1-5,TRBV19,-,TGTGCCAGTAGTATTTTTACAGCTCAGGGGAATCAGCCCCAGCATTTT,CASSIFTAQGNQPQHF
-,17,TRBJ1-2,TRBV11-2,-,TGTGCCAGCAGCTTAGTCGGGAGAGGAGGAGTTGGGTATGGCTACACCTTC,CASSLVGRGGVGYGYTF
-,12,TRBJ2-3,TRBV2,-,TGTGCCAGCAGTGACAGGACAGATACGCAGTATTTT,CASSDRTDTQYF
TRBD1,14,TRBJ1-4,TRBV2,-,TGTGCCAGCAGGGACAGGGAAACTAATGAAAAACTGTTTTTT,CASRDRETNEKLFF
-,15,TRBJ1-5,TRBV27,-,TGTGCCAGCAGTTCGGACGTAAGGGGCAATCAGCCCCAGCATTTT,CASSSDVRGNQPQHF
TRBD2,14,TRBJ2-1,TRBV6-1,-,TGTGCCAGCAGTGAAGGATCGGGACTAAATGAGCAGTTCTTC,CASSEGSGLNEQFF
-,12,TRBJ2-7,TRBV13,-,TGTGCCAGCAGCTTTACCCCGTACGAGCAGTACTTC,CASSFTPYEQYF
-,15,TRBJ1-6,TRBV19,-,TGTGCCAGTAGCCGACAGAGAGACTATAATTCACCCCTCCACTTT,CASSRQRDYNSPLHF
TRBD1,14,TRBJ1-3,TRBV5-1,-,TGCGCCAGCAGCTCGAGGACAGGGAGCAACACCATATATTTT,CASSSRTGSNTIYF
TRBD1,17,TRBJ2-1,TRBV11-2,few,TGTGCCAGCAGCTTAGTACCCGGACAGGGGTTATACAATGAGCAGTTCTTC,CASSLVPGQGLYNEQFF
-,16,TRBJ1-5,TRBV10-1,-,TGCGCCAGCAACGCACCCCCAGGGAAGGATAATCAGCCCCAGCATTTT,CASNAPPGKDNQPQHF
TRBD1,15,TRBJ2-7,TRBV7-9,-,TGTGCCAGCAGCAAAAAGGACAGGGTCATCGACGAGCAGTACTTC,CASSKKDRVIDEQYF
TRBD1,17,TRBJ2-2,TRBV4-1,-,TGCGCCAGCAGCCAACTCGGACAGGGGGTAAGCACCGGGGAGCTGTTTTTT,CASSQLGQGVSTGELFF
-,14,TRBJ2-1,TRBV7-9,-,TGTGCCAGCACAAACGGCTGGAGCAACAATGAGCAGTTCTTC,CASTNGWSNNEQFF
TRBD1,14,TRBJ1-1,TRBV27,-,TGTGCCTGCCACCGACAGGGTGCGGGCACTGAAGCTTTCTTT,CACHRQGAGTEAFF
-,12,TRBJ2-5,TRBV29-1,-,TGCAGCGTTGAGGTCAATTCAGAGACCCAGTACTTC,CSVEVNSETQYF
-,14,TRBJ2-1,TRBV6-1,-,TGTGCCAGCACGAGACCTAGGGCGGCCGATGAGCAGTTCTTC,CASTRPRAADEQFF
TRBD2,18,TRBJ2-3,TRBV11-3,-,TGTGCCAGCAGCTTAGGCCTCCTAGCGGGGGGAAGCACAGATACGCAGTATTTT,CASSLGLLAGGSTDTQYF
-,14,TRBJ2-7,TRBV7-8,-,TGTGCCAGCAGCTTAGGCCGATTTTCCTACGAGCAGTACTTC,CASSLGRFSYEQYF
TRBD1,13,TRBJ1-2,TRBV28,-,TGTGCCAGCAGTTTAGCAGGGCAGGGGGGAGACACCTTC,CASSLAGQGGDTF
-,12,TRBJ1-2,TRBV6-5,-,TGTGCCAGCAGTTATTCCCTTTATGGCTACACCTTC,CASSYSLYGYTF
TRBD1,16,TRBJ1-3,TRBV4-2,once,TGTGCCAGCAGCCAAAAGGGGGCCGACTCTGGAAACACCATATATTTT,CASSQKGADSGNTIYF
-,12,TRBJ2-3,TRBV18,-,TGTGCCAGCTCACCTGAGCGAGATACGCAGTATTTT,CASSPERDTQYF
-,20,TRBJ1-2,TRBV19,-,TGTGCCAGTAGTATTAGCAGGCCGAAGATAAAACAGTTAGCTAACTATGGCTACACCTTC,CASSISRPKIKQLANYGYTF
-,12,TRBJ2-7,TRBV11-2,-,TGTGCCAGCAGCGCTTATTCCCACGAGCAGTACTTC,CASSAYSHEQYF
-,12,TRBJ2-7,TRBV7-9,-,TGTGCCAGCAGCGAAGCATACGGCGAGCAGTACTTC,CASSEAYGEQYF
TRBD2,15,TRBJ2-3,TRBV6-1,-,TGTGCCAGCAGTGCCCCCGGGGGGAGCACAGATACGCAGTATTTT,CASSAPGGSTDTQYF
TRBD2,22,TRBJ2-1,TRBV27,-,TGTGCCAGCAGTACTATACGCTTAGGGACTAGCGGGAGGGCCCGCTCCTACAATGAGCAGTTCTTC,CASSTIRLGTSGRARSYNEQFF
-,14,TRBJ1-2,TRBV28,-,TGTGCCAGCAGTCGGACACCTACTAACTATGGCTACACCTTC,CASSRTPTNYGYTF
-,13,TRBJ1-2,TRBV10-1,-,TGCGCCACCAGTACTGATCCTAACTATGGCTACACCTTC,CATSTDPNYGYTF
TRBD2,18,TRBJ2-7,TRBV11-2,-,TGTGCCAGCAGTCTTACGGGACTAGTCGCCTTTGATCTTGGGGAGCAGTACTTC,CASSLTGLVAFDLGEQYF
TRBD1,14,TRBJ1-5,TRBV30,few,TGTGCCTGGGCCGGGACAGGTTTTAGTCAGCCCCAGCATTTT,CAWAGTGFSQPQHF
-,13,TRBJ2-7,TRBV29-1,-,TGCAGCGTTGGAGAGAGCGGGCGGGCCGAGCAGTACTTC,CSVGESGRAEQYF
-,15,TRBJ1-2,TRBV4-1,-,TGCGCCAGCAGCCCGGGTGAGGCAACTGGGGGTGGCTACACCTTC,CASSPGEATGGGYTF
-,13,TRBJ1-4,TRBV6-6,-,TGTGCCAGCAGACTCGGCGCTAATGAAAAACTGTTTTTT,CASRLGANEKLFF
-,13,TRBJ2-2,TRBV7-9,-,TGTGCCAGCAGCTTATATAGCACCGGGGAGCTGTTTTTT,CASSLYSTGELFF
-,15,TRBJ1-2,TRBV6-1,-,TGTGCCAGCAGTGAAGCTCCAGGGGCAACCTATGGCTACACCTTC,CASSEAPGATYGYTF
-,16,TRBJ2-1,TRBV27,once,TGTGCCAGCAGTTTATCCCTAGCCAGCTCCTACAATGAGCAGTTCTTC,CASSLSLASSYNEQFF
-,15,TRBJ2-7,TRBV6-5,-,TGTGCCAGCAGTTACTCGTTCCTGGGGTCCTACGAGCAGTACTTC,CASSYSFLGSYEQYF
TRBD1,14,TRBJ1-2,TRBV5-5,few,TGTGCCAGCAGCTCGCTGACAGGGCCGGATGGCTACACCTTC,CASSSLTGPDGYTF
-,14,TRBJ1-3,TRBV7-8,few,TGTGCCAGCACCTCAAGGGGTTCGGGAAACACCATATATTTT,CASTSRGSGNTIYF
-,12,TRBJ2-3,TRBV4-1,-,TGCGCCAGCAGCCGCCTTTGGGATACGCAGTATTTT,CASSRLWDTQYF
-,13,TRBJ1-5,TRBV30,-,TGTGCCTGGAGTGGCGGGGGCCAGCAGCCCCAGCATTTT,CAWSGGGQQPQHF
TRBD1,15,TRBJ2-7,TRBV10-1,once,TGCGCCAGCAGTCGCGGACAGGGACCTTTATACGAGCAGTACTTC,CASSRGQGPLYEQYF
TRBD1,17,TRBJ1-4,TRBV2,-,TGTGCCAGCAGTGAAGCGGAACAGGGGCTGTCTAATGAAAAACTGTTTTTT,CASSEAEQGLSNEKLFF
-,13,TRBJ1-6,TRBV6-5,-,TGTGCCAGCAGTTTACAGGTTAATTCACCCCTCCACTTT,CASSLQVNSPLHF
-,11,TRBJ1-1,TRBV15,-,TGTGCCACCAGCAAAGACACTGAAGCTTTCTTT,CATSKDTEAFF
-,12,TRBJ2-7,TRBV5-1,-,TGCGCCAGCAGCAGGGACACCTACGAGCAGTACTTC,CASSRDTYEQYF
-,13,TRBJ1-2,TRBV7-8,few,TGTGCCAGCAGCTTAGGTCAGGGCTATGGCTACACCTTC,CASSLGQGYGYTF
TRBD1,17,TRBJ1-1,TRBV19,-,TGTGCCAGTAAATCAACCCCGGGACAGGGACGGAACACTGAAGCTTTCTTT,CASKSTPGQGRNTEAFF
TRBD1,14,TRBJ2-7,TRBV4-2,-,TGTGCCAGCAGCCAGGGACAGGGGGACTACGAGCAGTACTTC,CASSQGQGDYEQYF
TRBD1,15,TRBJ1-6,TRBV30,once,TGTGCCTGGAGTGGAAAGACAGGGGTTCATTCACCCCTCCACTTT,CAWSGKTGVHSPLHF
-,11,TRBJ1-1,TRBV5-5,-,TGTGCCAGCAGCTCCGACCTCCTTGCTTTCTTT,CASSSDLLAFF